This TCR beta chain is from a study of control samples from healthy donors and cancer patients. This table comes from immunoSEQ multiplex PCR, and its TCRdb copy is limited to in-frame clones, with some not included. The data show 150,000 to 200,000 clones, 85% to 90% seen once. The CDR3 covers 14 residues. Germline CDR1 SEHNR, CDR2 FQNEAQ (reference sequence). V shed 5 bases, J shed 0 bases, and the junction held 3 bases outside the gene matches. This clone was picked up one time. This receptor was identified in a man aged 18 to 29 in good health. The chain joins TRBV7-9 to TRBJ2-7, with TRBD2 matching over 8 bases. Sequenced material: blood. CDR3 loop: CASSETSDSYEQYF. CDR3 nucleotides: TGTGCCAGCAGCGAGACTAGCGACTCCTACGAGCAGTACTTC.